This TCR beta chain appears in the sequencing data of a study of cytomegalovirus exposure and HLA in healthy donors. Study-level findings and limits: Later analysis demonstrated an association between a missense DCLRE1C variant and TCR beta V- and J-gene trimming.

Note on this clone: Its antigen is not identified.

The PCR contained 60 Vbeta and 13 Jbeta primers. Profiled with immunoSEQ multiplex PCR; TCRdb holds only in-frame clones, not every one. In the table there are under 200,000 clones, around 86% of which are singletons. The CDR3 covers 17 residues. The V end was cut by 4 bases, the J end by 3 bases, with 20 bases between. CDR1 and CDR2 (germline): SGDLS, YYNGEE. The V gene is TRBV9, the J gene TRBJ2-1; D may be TRBD2 (6 bases). The clonotype originates from a girl aged 2 to 9 in good health and CMV-seropositive. The sequenced sample was PBMCs. CDR3 DNA: TGTGCCAGCAGCCCACGACTAGGGGAAGGGTTCTACAATGAGCAGTTCTTC. It specifies CASSPRLGEGFYNEQFF.